This TCR beta chain came from a study of shared clonotypes between healthy human individuals. Assay: immunoSEQ multiplex PCR; the TCRdb copy retains only in-frame clones and omits some. The sample includes millions of clones, 90% to 95% of them seen just once. General study points: Several donors held around 5% of naive CD4 clonotypes in common.

V was trimmed by 1 base and J by 4 bases, leaving 5 bases between them. CDR1 SNHLY and CDR2 FYNNEI come from the germline V gene. The CDR3 loop spans 12 amino acids. Concerning this clone: The antigen is unknown. Other DNA sequences in this sample translate to the same CDR3.

This TCR came from a young man in good health. The sequenced material came from naive CD4+ T cells sorted from blood. Indicated subset: CD45RA+ positively selected. This chain connects TRBV2 to TRBJ2-7; no clear D gene. For the CDR3, the DNA is TGTGCCAGCAGTGAAGATCTGTACGAGCAGTACTTC. It is translated as CASSEDLYEQYF. Combining the CDR3 with reference TRBV2 and TRBJ2-7 gives the whole variable domain EPEVTQTPSHQVTQMGQEVILRCVPISNHLYFYWYRQILGQKVEFLVSFYNNEISEKSEIFDDQFSVERPDGSNFTLKIRSTKLEDSAMYFCASSEDLYEQYFGPGTRLTVT.